Listed below are T cell receptor beta chains from one sample, sequenced in a study of cytomegalovirus exposure and HLA in healthy donors. Sequencing was performed with immunoSEQ multiplex PCR; in TCRdb, only in-frame clones are kept and a portion is missing. The repertoire holds over 200,000 clones, with around 70% as singletons. Sequencing was done on a sample of PBMCs. All receptors come from a man between 40 and 49 years old in good health and CMV-seropositive. CDR3s include the opening cysteine and the closing phenylalanine or tryptophan. Size is omitted from some rows. Given values are once, few, many or a class for expanded clones.

.	TRBV9	TRBJ2-1	CASSVGLAGGNEQFF
.	TRBV5-1	TRBJ1-1	CASSPGLREAFF
few	TRBV28	TRBJ1-5	CASADRAGNQPQHF
few	TRBV7-8	TRBJ2-2	CASSSMQGLADTGELFF
few	TRBV4-2	TRBJ2-7	CASSQDFGSRRTYEQYF
.	TRBV2	TRBJ1-2	CANRSTALGYGYTF
.	TRBV7-7	TRBJ2-5	CASSAVAGGKETQYF
once	TRBV21-1	.	CASSTTHTYEQYF
many	TRBV6-1	TRBJ2-7	CASSEMASGNYEQYF
.	TRBV5-1	TRBJ2-5	CASSWGTSGGAETQYF
.	TRBV6-1	TRBJ1-1	CASSPQGQGYTEAFF
.	TRBV7-9	TRBJ2-3	CASTSITSSTDTQYF
.	TRBV29-1	TRBJ2-7	CSGLTGTNDEQYF
once	TRBV25-1	TRBJ1-1	CASHTLNSFF
.	TRBV6-5	TRBJ1-1	CASSYGGTGGTEAFF
few	TRBV11-2	TRBJ2-3	CASSLDGGASDTQYF